The 30 T cell receptor beta chains given below trace back to one sample, sequenced in a study of shared T cell receptors in the human thymus. TCRdb's table, derived via immunoSEQ multiplex PCR, lists solely in-frame clones and lacks some. The table records hundreds of thousands of clones, over 75% of them present only once. The sample was also linked to a second study, of human thymus T cells.

The source material was thymocytes. These receptor sequences come from a boy in the first two years of life with a congenital heart defect.

This clone was detected only once. The V gene is TRBV28, the J gene TRBJ1-5, with 8 bases aligning to TRBD1. The germline V gene has CDR1 MDHEN and CDR2 SYDVKM. CDR3 length: 16 amino acids. Trimming took 3 bases from V and 4 from J; bases not matched to a gene: 8. Written as DNA, the CDR3 is TGTGCCAGCAGTTTCGCCCGGGACAGGTGGAATCAGCCCCAGCATTTT. Translating gives CASSFARDRWNQPQHF.

The J gene is TRBJ2-1, the V gene TRBV9; 11 positions match TRBD2. This CDR3 contains 16 residues. V was clipped by 3 bases and J by 0 bases; unmatched bases: 2. Germline V lookup: CDR1 SGDLS, CDR2 YYNGEE. The CDR3 nucleotides are TGTGCCAGCAGCGATGGACTAGCGGGCTCCTACAATGAGCAGTTCTTC. This translates into CASSDGLAGSYNEQFF.

J is TRBJ2-3 and V is TRBV14; 11 bases map to TRBD2. Losses at the gene ends were 6 bases for V and 2 bases for J; bases not matched to a gene: 10. Per the germline V gene, CDR1 is SGHDN and CDR2 is FVKESK. This CDR3 spans 17 amino acids. As DNA, the CDR3 is TGTGCCAGCAGGCTGGGGACTAGCGGTACCCCCACAGATACGCAGTATTTT. Protein product: CASRLGTSGTPTDTQYF.

In its sample, this clone was seen once. This sequence joins TRBV11-3 and TRBJ2-3; tentatively, D is TRBD2 (6 bases). Trimming shortened V by 5 bases and J by 8 bases, and 11 bases separated the two germline ends. The CDR3 is 12 residues long. Looked up from germline, CDR1 is SGHNT and CDR2 is YENEEA. CDR3 amino acids: CASSPMGGTQYF. The CDR3 DNA sequence: TGTGCCAGCAGCCCGATGGGGGGTACGCAGTATTTT.

The chain links TRBV6-5 to TRBJ2-1, with 9 bases that match TRBD2. The CDR3 contains 15 residues. Trimming cost V 1 base and J 10 bases; bases outside gene matches: 8. Germline V gene sequence: CDR1 MNHEY, CDR2 SVGAGI. Here the CDR3 DNA reads TGTGCCAGCAGTTACTATTCGGGCGGGAGGGCCGAGCAGTTCTTC. It translates to CASSYYSGGRAEQFF.

The V call is TRBV5-8, the J call TRBJ2-7, with TRBD2 as a possible D gene (5 bases). Germline V CDR1 and CDR2: SGHTS, YDEGEE. The ends were cut back, 3 bases at V and 2 bases at J, with 12 bases in the middle. The CDR3 spans 14 residues. CDR3 bases: TGTGCCAGCAGCTGGGCACTAGTAACCTACGAGCAGTACTTC. Translation: CASSWALVTYEQYF.

V is TRBV6-1 and J is TRBJ1-3; no definite D call. Trimming pared 4 bases from V and 0 bases from J, leaving 19 bases between. Per germline, CDR1 MNHNS and CDR2 SASEGT. This CDR3 has 18 amino acids. The CDR3 DNA reads as TGTGCCAGCAGTGGGTCAGACTACCTCTTATGCTCTGGAAACACCATATATTTT. Translating it yields CASSGSDYLLCSGNTIYF.

The chain uses TRBV2 and TRBJ2-7; TRBD1 aligns across 8 bases. Germline assignment: CDR1 SNHLY and CDR2 FYNNEI. The V and J ends lost 1 base and 6 bases, in that order; junction bases with no gene match: 8. The CDR3 is 15 residues long. CDR3 nucleotide sequence: TGTGCCAGCAGTGAAGGGGACAGGTTCCTCTGCGAGCAGTACTTC. It yields the protein CASSEGDRFLCEQYF.

The J gene is TRBJ2-3, the V gene TRBV4-3; 11 nucleotides match TRBD2. Germline V gene lookup returns CDR1 LGHNA and CDR2 YSLEER. This CDR3 contains 18 residues. V lost 1 base and J lost 4; bases outside the gene matches: 10. CDR3 DNA: TGCGCCAGCAGCCAAGTTCCGCTAGCGGGAGGTAGCGCAGATACGCAGTATTTT. Its translation: CASSQVPLAGGSADTQYF.

This chain joins TRBV29-1 and TRBJ1-1, with D uncertain. The length of the CDR3 is 16 residues. From germline, CDR1 is SQVTM and CDR2 ANQGSEA. Trimming removed 3 bases from V and 3 bases from J, with 20 bases in between. Written as DNA, the CDR3 is TGCAGCGTTGAGGTCGGGGAGGCAACACTAGACACTGAAGCTTTCTTT. The encoded protein is CSVEVGEATLDTEAFF.

The chain joins TRBV4-1 to TRBJ2-3; tentatively, D is TRBD1 (5 bases). CDR3 length: 14 residues. Trimming removed 4 bases at V and 3 bases at J, with 11 bases between. Germline V gene data show CDR1 as MGHRA and CDR2 as YSYEKL. For the CDR3, the DNA is TGCGCCAGCAGCCTCCAGGGAAAAACAGATACGCAGTATTTT. Translating it yields CASSLQGKTDTQYF.

This rearrangement joins TRBV4-3 to TRBJ2-1; a weak D match, TRBD2 (7 bases). V was shortened by 2 bases and J by 6 bases, with 23 bases between the two germline ends. Germline V gene lookup returns CDR1 LGHNA and CDR2 YSLEER. There are 18 residues in the CDR3. As DNA, the CDR3 is TGCGCCAGCAGCCAATACTCCTGGGAGGGGGAGAGCCCCAATGAGCAGTTCTTC. This gives the protein CASSQYSWEGESPNEQFF.

The chain links TRBV4-2 to TRBJ2-3; maybe TRBD2 (5 bases). V lost 0 bases and J 5 bases, leaving 9 bases between the germline ends. This CDR3 is built from 14 residues. Germline V gene data show CDR1 as LGHNA and CDR2 as YNFKEQ. The CDR3 coding sequence is TGTGCCAGCAGCCAAGATCAACTAGTAGATACGCAGTATTTT. Its translation: CASSQDQLVDTQYF.

J is TRBJ2-7 and V is TRBV4-1, with a tentative D call TRBD2 (6 bases). V lost 0 bases and J 4 bases, leaving 13 bases between the germline ends. The CDR3 length is 15 residues. Germline values: CDR1 MGHRA, CDR2 YSYEKL. CDR3 in DNA: TGCGCCAGCAGCCAAGATGATCGGGGACTTTACGAGCAGTACTTC. This gives the protein CASSQDDRGLYEQYF.

In its sample, this clone was seen a few times. The chain couples TRBV29-1 to TRBJ2-7; TRBD2 agrees at 13 bases. The germline CDR1 and CDR2 sequences are SQVTM and ANQGSEA. J lost 1 base, V lost 4 bases, and 4 bases had no gene match. CDR3 length: 15 amino acids. This CDR3 reads CSVGTSGSRSYEQYF. The CDR3 DNA sequence: TGCAGCGTTGGGACTAGCGGGAGTAGGTCCTACGAGCAGTACTTC.

The rearrangement joins TRBV7-6 to TRBJ1-1; D remains ambiguous. Looked up from germline, CDR1 is SGHVS and CDR2 is FNYEAQ. V lost 3 bases and J 0 bases, leaving 14 bases between the germline ends. The CDR3 contains 16 residues. The CDR3 here is CASSLGQVFMNTEAFF. For the CDR3, the DNA is TGTGCCAGCAGCTTGGGTCAGGTTTTCATGAACACTGAAGCTTTCTTT.

This clone was seen once. DNA for the CDR3: TGTGCCAGCAGTGAAGTACAGGGCCGGGACTACGAGCAGTACTTC. Translating it yields CASSEVQGRDYEQYF. The chain recombines TRBV6-1 with TRBJ2-7, with TRBD1 as a possible D gene (6 bases). CDR3 size: 15 residues. V lost 1 base and J 3 bases, leaving 13 bases between the germline ends. Germline CDR1 is MNHNS and CDR2 is SASEGT.

The chain combines TRBV7-2 with TRBJ2-5; 9 bases align to TRBD1. Germline CDR1 reads SGHTA; CDR2 reads FQGNSA. This CDR3 is 14 amino acids long. The junction had 4 bases not matched to a gene; V was cut back by 3 bases and J by 5 bases. The DNA for the CDR3 is TGTGCCAGCAGCTTTACAGGGGGCAATGAGACCCAGTACTTC. This encodes CASSFTGGNETQYF.

The chain couples TRBV5-1 to TRBJ2-7; 9 bases agree with TRBD1. CDR1 is SGHRS, CDR2 YFSETQ, per germline. CDR3 length: 15 residues. The V segment lost 0 bases and the J segment 5 bases; nucleotides outside the gene matches: 6. Here the CDR3 DNA reads TGCGCCAGCAGCTTGGTAGGACAGGGGATCCACGAGCAGTACTTC. Protein sequence: CASSLVGQGIHEQYF.

This clone was counted only a few times. This chain uses TRBV7-8 with TRBJ2-3; D is unclear. V lost 5 bases and J 6 bases, leaving 15 bases between the germline ends. Looked up from germline, CDR1 is SGHVS and CDR2 is FQNEAQ. The CDR3 is 14 amino acids. The CDR3 DNA reads as TGTGCCAGCAGCCCATCCGTCGGGTTGGATACGCAGTATTTT. Protein product: CASSPSVGLDTQYF.

The chain employs TRBV27 and TRBJ2-3; 12 nucleotides line up with TRBD2. CDR3 length: 17 residues. V was pared by 3 bases and J by 8 bases, with 12 bases of the junction left unmatched. In germline, CDR1 is MNHEY, CDR2 SMNVEV (reference sequence). DNA of the CDR3: TGTGCCAGCAGTTTTTTTGGACTAGCGGGACCTTTAGGTACGCAGTATTTT. Its translation is CASSFFGLAGPLGTQYF.

Comment on this clone: Germline and junction disagree at one end, which may indicate a read error. The chain employs TRBV28 and TRBJ2-5, with D maybe TRBD2 (6 bases). In germline, CDR1 is MDHEN, CDR2 SYDVKM. This CDR3 is built from 14 residues. The CDR3 loop reads CASGLGGIGETQYF. CDR3 in DNA: TGTGCCAGCGGTTTGGGCGGGATAGGCGAGACCCAGTACTTC.

This chain joins TRBV6-1 and TRBJ1-6, with D possibly being TRBD1 (5 bases). This CDR3 comprises 20 residues. V was pared by 3 bases and J by 6 bases, with 27 bases between. Germline CDR1 MNHNS, CDR2 SASEGT. The CDR3 DNA reads TGTGCCAGCAGTGACTTAACCGGGACTGGCTTCGCCGACCTTAATTCACCCCTCCACTTT. This translates into CASSDLTGTGFADLNSPLHF.

V gene TRBV29-1 combines with J gene TRBJ1-1; 9 bases are shared with TRBD1. The CDR3 runs to 13 residues. The germline V gene has CDR1 SQVTM and CDR2 ANQGSEA. Trimming at V came to 6 bases and at J to 4 bases, leaving 6 bases not matched to a gene. The CDR3 coding sequence is TGCAGCGTCGCGGGACAGGGAGCCACTGAAGCTTTCTTT. Its protein product is CSVAGQGATEAFF.

This sequence joins TRBV4-2 and TRBJ1-2; no firm D call. V lost 0 bases and J lost 0, with 14 bases in between. Germline V gene sequence: CDR1 LGHNA, CDR2 YNFKEQ. The CDR3 consists of 17 residues. For the CDR3, the DNA is TGTGCCAGCAGCCAAGAGAGAGAGGTCAGAGCTAACTATGGCTACACCTTC. Amino acid sequence: CASSQEREVRANYGYTF.

V gene TRBV5-1 combines with J gene TRBJ2-2; TRBD1 matches at 12 bases. The J segment lost 3 bases and the V segment lost 2 bases, leaving 5 bases of the junction unmatched. CDR1 is SGHRS, CDR2 YFSETQ, per germline. The CDR3 totals 17 residues. CDR3 sequence reads: CASSFRDRGLDTGELFF. The DNA for the CDR3 is TGCGCCAGCAGCTTCCGGGACAGGGGGCTGGACACCGGGGAGCTGTTTTTT.

The chain combines TRBV7-8 with TRBJ2-7; D remains ambiguous. V gave up 1 base and J gave up 1 base, with 5 bases separating them. The CDR3 length is 13 residues. Germline V gene lookup returns CDR1 SGHVS and CDR2 FQNEAQ. CDR3 sequence reads: CASSLGRSYEQYF. The CDR3 coding sequence is TGTGCCAGCAGCTTAGGCCGGTCCTACGAGCAGTACTTC.

The chain joins TRBV18 to TRBJ2-7; 16 bases are shared with TRBD2. Germline loops: CDR1 KGHSH, CDR2 LQKENI. There are 17 residues in the CDR3. Unmatched junction bases numbered 6, after V lost 3 bases and J lost 4 bases. In DNA, the CDR3 is TGTGCCAGCTCACCCGGGACTAGCGGGAGGGCCGGTTACGAGCAGTACTTC. Translating gives CASSPGTSGRAGYEQYF.

This chain joins TRBV19 and TRBJ2-7; TRBD1 matches 8 bases. The V segment lost 3 bases and the J segment 9 bases; nucleotides outside the gene matches: 10. CDR1 and CDR2 (germline): LNHDA, SQIVND (reference sequence). CDR3 length: 14 residues. Written as DNA, the CDR3 is TGTGCCAGTAGTATTTCCAGGGGGCGAGGAGGGCAGTACTTC. This translates into CASSISRGRGGQYF.

The chain joins TRBV7-6 to TRBJ2-5; tentative D call: TRBD2 (7 bases). Trimming left V 5 bases short and J 2 bases short, with 18 bases between. Per the germline V gene, CDR1 is SGHVS and CDR2 is FNYEAQ. The CDR3 length is 16 residues. The CDR3 bases are TGTGCCAGCAGCCCCAGAGGGGGACTACAACAAGAGACCCAGTACTTC. This gives the protein CASSPRGGLQQETQYF.